Listed below are T cell receptor beta chains from one sample, sequenced in a study of T cells in Graves' hyperthyroidism and ophthalmopathy. Via MiXCR, TCRdb re-called the multiplex PCR reads, giving one row per CDR3 protein. The table lists about 380,000 distinct CDR3 sequences, 15% to 20% of them singletons. The sample consisted of blood. The receptors derive from a young man with Graves' ophthalmopathy. The CDR3 runs from the conserved cysteine through the conserved F or W. D genes are given only for firm matches. Expanded clones get a size class; other rows say once, few or many, or leave the size out.

CDR3aa,CDR3nt,abundance,v_gene,d_gene,j_gene
CSARDLPHQGCTF,TGCAGTGCTAGAGATCTCCCACACCAGGGCTGCACCTTC,once,TRBV20-1,-,TRBJ1-2
CASTTGWGFYEQYF,TGTGCCAGTACGACAGGCTGGGGGTTCTACGAGCAGTACTTC,many,TRBV6-1,-,TRBJ2-7
CASSYDAAGLNYGYTF,TGTGCCAGCAGTTACGATGCAGCGGGCTTGAACTATGGCTACACCTTC,-,TRBV6-2/TRBV6-3,-,TRBJ1-2
CASSWDRGPNQPQHF,TGTGCCAGCAGTTGGGACAGGGGCCCTAATCAGCCCCAGCATTTT,many,TRBV6-2/TRBV6-3,TRBD1,TRBJ1-5
CASSYSQGPDTQYF,TGTGCCAGCAGTTACTCCCAGGGTCCAGATACGCAGTATTTT,many,TRBV6-5,-,TRBJ2-3
CASSYSKTTGEETQYF,TGTGCCAGCAGTTACTCGAAGACGACAGGCGAAGAGACCCAGTACTTC,many,TRBV6-5,-,TRBJ2-5
CASRQGFGTEAFF,TGTGCCAGCAGACAGGGGTTTGGCACTGAAGCTTTCTTT,many,TRBV27,TRBD1,TRBJ1-1
CASSTTGGNYGYTF,TGTGCCAGCAGCACTACAGGGGGCAACTATGGCTACACCTTC,few,TRBV7-2,TRBD1,TRBJ1-2
CSARSSGTDYNSPLHF,TGCAGTGCTAGGTCCTCCGGGACAGACTATAATTCACCCCTCCACTTT,-,TRBV20-1,TRBD1,TRBJ1-6
CATSEVAGVANEQFF,TGTGCCACCAGTGAGGTAGCGGGAGTGGCCAATGAGCAGTTCTTC,-,TRBV24-1,TRBD2,TRBJ2-1
CASTRGRRREQYF,TGTGCCAGCACCAGGGGACGCCGGCGGGAGCAGTACTTC,many,TRBV12-3/TRBV12-4,-,TRBJ2-7
CSARSARTDTQYF,TGCAGTGCTAGATCGGCGCGCACAGATACGCAGTATTTT,many,TRBV20-1,-,TRBJ2-3
CASRRNNQPQHF,TGTGCCAGCCGCCGGAACAATCAGCCCCAGCATTTT,few,TRBV19,-,TRBJ1-5
CASSSVSGANVLTF,TGTGCCAGCAGTTCTGTCTCTGGGGCCAACGTCCTGACTTTC,many,TRBV12-3/TRBV12-4,-,TRBJ2-6
CSVSRETGGYGYTF,TGCAGCGTCTCAAGGGAGACAGGGGGCTATGGCTACACCTTC,many,TRBV29-1,TRBD1,TRBJ1-2
CASSEENGYWEQFF,TGTGCCAGCAGTGAAGAGAATGGGTATTGGGAGCAGTTCTTC,-,TRBV6-1,-,TRBJ2-1
CASSLGQGWDEQFF,TGCGCCAGCAGCTTGGGACAGGGATGGGATGAGCAGTTCTTC,many,TRBV5-1,TRBD1,TRBJ2-1
CASSPGFVMGPNTGELFF,TGTGCCAGCAGTCCCGGTTTCGTTATGGGACCCAACACCGGGGAGCTGTTTTTT,-,TRBV28,-,TRBJ2-2
CASRTEGELNEKLFF,TGCGCCAGCAGGACAGAAGGGGAGCTGAATGAAAAACTGTTTTTT,-,TRBV5-1,-,TRBJ1-4
CASTQSGRGTEAFF,TGTGCCAGCACCCAGAGCGGGCGGGGCACTGAAGCTTTCTTT,many,TRBV2,-,TRBJ1-1
CAIADGETYANYGYTF,TGTGCCATCGCGGACGGGGAGACTTACGCTAACTATGGCTACACCTTC,-,TRBV10-3,-,TRBJ1-2
CASSLGENTIYF,TGTGCCAGCAGTTTAGGAGAGAACACCATATATTTT,many,TRBV12-3/TRBV12-4,-,TRBJ1-3
CASSLGSRSFTDTQYF,TGCGCCAGCAGCTTGGGGTCCAGGAGTTTCACAGATACGCAGTATTTT,many,TRBV5-1,-,TRBJ2-3
CASSLEGPLAKNIQYF,TGCGCCAGCAGCTTGGAGGGCCCTTTAGCCAAAAACATTCAGTACTTC,few,TRBV5-1,-,TRBJ2-4
CASSQLAGGFNEQFF,TGTGCCAGCAGCCAACTGGCGGGGGGTTTCAATGAGCAGTTCTTC,few,TRBV3-1,TRBD2,TRBJ2-1
CASSLGLRTEDGELFF,TGCGCCAGCAGCTTGGGCCTGCGGACAGAGGACGGGGAGCTGTTTTTT,many,TRBV5-1,-,TRBJ2-2
CASSGSGGAHEQFF,TGTGCCAGCAGTGGTAGCGGGGGGGCCCATGAGCAGTTCTTC,once,TRBV27,TRBD2,TRBJ2-1
CASSFTPGTGYNEQFF,TGTGCCAGCAGCTTCACCCCGGGGACAGGATACAATGAGCAGTTCTTC,many,TRBV7-3,TRBD1,TRBJ2-1
CASSQEALGTDIQETQYF,TGTGCCAGCAGCCAAGAGGCGCTAGGGACAGACATCCAAGAGACCCAGTACTTC,few,TRBV14,TRBD1,TRBJ2-5
CASSQARWDGASPLHF,TGCGCCAGCAGCCAAGCACGATGGGACGGTGCTTCACCCCTCCACTTT,-,TRBV4-1,-,TRBJ1-6
CASSLWEDEQYF,TGTGCCAGCAGTTTGTGGGAGGACGAGCAGTACTTC,many,TRBV28,-,TRBJ2-7
CASTWTKNTEAFF,TGTGCCAGCACCTGGACAAAGAACACTGAAGCTTTCTTT,many,TRBV6-2/TRBV6-3,-,TRBJ1-1
CASRQTGVTANYGYTF,TGTGCCAGCAGACAGACAGGGGTCACTGCTAACTATGGCTACACCTTC,many,TRBV28,TRBD1,TRBJ1-2
CASSKNRRRGDEAFF,TGTGCCAGCAGCAAAAACAGGCGCCGGGGAGATGAAGCTTTCTTT,many,TRBV12-3/TRBV12-4,-,TRBJ1-1
CASSFGDNEQYF,TGTGCCAGCAGTTTTGGGGACAACGAGCAGTACTTC,many,TRBV12-3/TRBV12-4,-,TRBJ2-7
CSARQYQETQYF,TGCAGTGCTAGACAGTACCAAGAGACCCAGTACTTC,many,TRBV20-1,-,TRBJ2-5
CASSQEGVGTQYF,TGTGCCAGCAGTCAGGAGGGGGTAGGGACCCAGTACTTC,many,TRBV27,-,TRBJ2-5
CASSPYNRVTDTQYF,TGTGCCAGCTCACCATACAACAGGGTCACAGATACGCAGTATTTT,many,TRBV18,-,TRBJ2-3
CASSATGAGTQYF,TGTGCCAGCAGCGCAACAGGGGCTGGGACCCAGTACTTC,many,TRBV7-3,TRBD1,TRBJ2-5
CASSQRGQGTEAFF,TGTGCCAGCAGCCAACGGGGCCAGGGCACTGAAGCTTTCTTT,-,TRBV5-4,-,TRBJ1-1
CASSLGTVGTQYF,TGTGCCAGCAGTTTAGGGACAGTGGGGACCCAGTACTTC,-,TRBV12-3/TRBV12-4,-,TRBJ2-5
CASSSQMGGGNGYTF,TGCGCCAGCAGCTCCCAAATGGGGGGCGGTAATGGCTACACCTTC,many,TRBV5-1,-,TRBJ1-2
CASIIIINTEAFF,TGTGCCAGCATCATCATAATAAACACTGAAGCTTTCTTT,many,TRBV2,-,TRBJ1-1
CASSLLGPHNEQFF,TGTGCCAGCAGCTTATTGGGCCCCCACAATGAGCAGTTCTTC,many,TRBV7-9,-,TRBJ2-1
CASSQLNRGAARTDTQYF,TGCGCCAGCAGCCAACTCAACCGGGGGGCGGCGAGGACAGATACGCAGTATTTT,-,TRBV4-1,-,TRBJ2-3
CSVSTDTQYF,TGCAGCGTTAGCACAGATACGCAGTATTTT,many,TRBV29-1,-,TRBJ2-3
CASSPLTGGPANYGYTF,TGTGCCAGCAGCCCATTAACAGGGGGCCCGGCTAACTATGGCTACACCTTC,few,TRBV7-3,TRBD1,TRBJ1-2
CASSQDTGDTQYF,TGTGCCAGCAGCCAAGATACGGGGGATACGCAGTATTTT,many,TRBV4-2,-,TRBJ2-3
CASTAWDDNTDTF,TGTGCCAGCACCGCTTGGGACGACAACACCGACACCTTC,many,TRBV2,-,TRBJ1-2
CASRDRAFYGYTF,TGTGCCAGCAGGGACAGGGCCTTCTATGGCTACACCTTC,many,TRBV12-3/TRBV12-4,TRBD1,TRBJ1-2